Included here is one T cell receptor beta chain sequence, with context. Its antigen remains unidentified. These data are taken from a study of monozygotic twins with inflammatory bowel disease. Germline values: CDR1 SGHRS, CDR2 YFSETQ. This CDR3 has 16 amino acids. TCRdb reprocessed the 5' RACE reads and stores each CDR3 protein as one record, lacking DNA. Its table records fewer than 550,000 distinct CDR3 sequences. Study-wide results and caveats: Treatment differences in immunosuppression may have added variability to the repertoires of patients.

The clonotype originates from a human donor with ulcerative colitis or Crohn's disease, or a healthy co-twin of an affected twin (not recorded which). The chain links TRBV5-1 to TRBJ2-1; TCRdb's D gene call, TRBD2, goes unchecked for lack of DNA. Sequenced: blood. The CDR3 sequence: CASSLADLAAIGERFF.